This T cell receptor (beta chain) originates from a study of blood T cell repertoires in COVID-19. Looking at the study overall: PBMCs, B-cell-depleted T cells, or T cells provided the cDNA or gDNA that made up the material.

Sequencing was performed with immunoSEQ multiplex PCR; in TCRdb, only in-frame clones are kept and a portion is missing. The table lists some 220,000 clones, roughly 87% of them singletons. The specimen was peripheral blood. This clonotype was obtained from a young woman who had recovered from COVID-19.

CDR3 region: CASSPSGQGGYTF. DNA of the CDR3: TGTGCCAGCTCACCCTCTGGACAGGGTGGCTACACCTTC. The gene calls are TRBV18 and TRBJ1-2; TRBD1 agrees at 8 bases. The ends lost 3 bases at V and 7 bases at J; junction bases unmatched: 4. Germline CDR1 and CDR2: KGHSH and LQKENI. This CDR3 has 13 amino acids.